One TCR beta chain is described in this entry. Its target is unknown. These data belong to a study of breast tumors, draining lymph nodes, adjacent tissues. The trim removed 5 bases at V and 1 base at J, leaving 3 bases unmatched. CDR3 length: 13 residues. CDR1 and CDR2 (germline): SQVTM, ANQGSEA. TCRdb fed the multiplex PCR reads into MiXCR, producing one record per CDR3 protein. Of about 140,000 distinct CDR3 sequences listed, 32% are singletons. Broader study findings: Tumor TCR diversity was below lymph nodes but above nontumor tissue. The lymph node origin of tumor T cells was framed as consistent with a hypothesis, not demonstrated. Luminal-like breast cancer showed significantly greater tumor-nontumor repertoire similarity than basal-like breast cancer did. Findings are consistent with lymph node origin and intratumoral expansion of most tumor T cells.

Samples came from axillary lymph nodes draining the breast cancer. The sequence came from a female donor with breast cancer. Some clones in this sample may be carry-over from other donors' samples. The chain employs TRBV29-1 and TRBJ1-1; TRBD1 matches 8 bases. Sequences were obtained from axillary lymph node tissue. In DNA, the CDR3 is TGCAGCGTTAGGGACAGGTCGAACACTGAAGCTTTCTTT. Protein sequence: CSVRDRSNTEAFF.